What follows are 5 T cell receptor beta chains derived from one specimen sequenced in a study of T cell changes during pregnancy in multiple sclerosis. The repertoire was sequenced with immunoSEQ multiplex PCR; TCRdb's copy has only in-frame clones and lacks some. Of 20,000 to 25,000 clones listed, around 81% were seen once; the top ten hold 15% to 18%. This specimen was CD8+ T cells from peripheral blood mononuclear cells, taken in the first trimester of pregnancy. These receptors all stem from a female donor in good health, enrolled as a control in a pregnancy study.

The J gene is TRBJ1-3, the V gene TRBV7-8, with TRBD1 matching 7 bases. With 2 bases clipped from V and 0 bases from J, the junction kept 16 bases outside the gene matches. Germline CDR1 SGHVS, CDR2 FQNEAQ. This CDR3 region has 20 residues. This chain's CDR3 is CASSLLAAGGAPFSGNTIYF. The CDR3 DNA is TGTGCCAGCAGCTTACTGGCGGCAGGGGGAGCCCCGTTCTCTGGAAACACCATATATTTT.

The V call is TRBV7-9, the J call TRBJ1-1; possible D gene TRBD1, 6 bases. Germline CDR1 is SEHNR and CDR2 is FQNEAQ (reference sequence). There are 14 residues in the CDR3. Trimming took off 6 bases at V and 6 bases at J, with 17 bases between the two ends. CDR3 in DNA: TGTGCCAGCAGGCCACAGGGAAGTTGGCCTGAAGCTTTCTTT. This sequence encodes CASRPQGSWPEAFF.

This sequence joins TRBV6-1 and TRBJ1-6, with TRBD1 matching over 7 bases. The junction had 10 bases not matched to a gene; V was cut back by 4 bases and J by 7 bases. This CDR3 is 16 amino acids long. Per the germline V gene, CDR1 is MNHNS and CDR2 is SASEGT. CDR3 protein: CASSVSTGTVNSPLHF. CDR3 nucleotides: TGTGCCAGCAGTGTATCTACCGGGACAGTCAATTCACCCCTCCACTTT.

The J gene is TRBJ1-5, the V gene TRBV27; 8 bases match TRBD1. The germline V gene encodes CDR1 MNHEY and CDR2 SMNVEV (reference sequence). V lost 5 bases and J lost 6; bases outside the gene matches: 6. CDR3 length: 14 residues. Here the CDR3 DNA reads TGTGCCAGCAGTGCGGACAGGGCCGGTCAGCCCCAGCATTTT. Translation gives CASSADRAGQPQHF.

This chain connects TRBV9 to TRBJ1-2; perhaps TRBD1 as D (5 bases). Germline assignment: CDR1 SGDLS and CDR2 YYNGEE. The CDR3 totals 15 residues. V lost 0 bases, J lost 6 bases, and 15 bases lay in between. This CDR3 reads CASSVVVETRDGYTF. DNA of the CDR3: TGTGCCAGCAGCGTAGTCGTCGAGACCAGGGATGGCTACACCTTC.